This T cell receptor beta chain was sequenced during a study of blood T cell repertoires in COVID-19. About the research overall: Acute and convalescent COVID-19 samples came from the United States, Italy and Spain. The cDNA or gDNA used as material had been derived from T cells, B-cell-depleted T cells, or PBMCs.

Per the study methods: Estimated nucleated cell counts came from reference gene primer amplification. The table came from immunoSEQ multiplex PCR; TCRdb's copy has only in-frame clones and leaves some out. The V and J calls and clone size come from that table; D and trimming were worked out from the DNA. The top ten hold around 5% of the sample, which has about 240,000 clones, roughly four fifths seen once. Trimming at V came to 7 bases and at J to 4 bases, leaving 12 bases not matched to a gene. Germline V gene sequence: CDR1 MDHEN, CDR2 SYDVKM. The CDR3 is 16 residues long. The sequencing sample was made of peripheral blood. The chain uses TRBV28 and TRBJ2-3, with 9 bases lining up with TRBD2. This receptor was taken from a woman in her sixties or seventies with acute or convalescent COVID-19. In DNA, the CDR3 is TGTGCCAGCACCCGACGGCGGGGGGGCCGGGCAGATACGCAGTATTTT. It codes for CASTRRRGGRADTQYF.